The clone carrying this T cell receptor (beta chain) was observed a handful of times. What it binds is unknown. The authors' processing: Between-group CDR3 differences, defined by clinicopathological status, yielded a distant-metastasis classifier for papillary thyroid cancer. TCRdb reprocessed the PCR reads using MiXCR. TCRdb's processing, not the authors', yielded these V and J calls. This sample has 15,000 to 25,000 clones, with about 25% found just once. Each patient went into thyroid surgery without having received any treatment. This sample was taken from a study of metastatic and nonmetastatic thyroid tumors. Looking at the study overall: The authors compared repertoires across blood and tumor or nodule tissue from malignant and benign thyroid patients. Study-level results: Within blood and tumor, benign nodules reportedly had significantly lower TCR beta diversity than malignant thyroid tumors did.

The CDR3 is 15 residues long. Germline V gene lookup returns CDR1 SNHLY and CDR2 FYNNEI. The V end lost 6 bases, the J end lost 0 bases, and 13 bases lay between the germline ends. This TCR was sampled from a male donor with papillary thyroid cancer or a benign thyroid nodule (not recorded which). Some clones in this sample may be carry-over from other donors' samples. Sequencing was carried out using blood. V is TRBV2 and J is TRBJ2-3, with D tentatively TRBD1 (7 bases). The CDR3 region has the DNA TGTGCCAGCAGCGGAGGGACAGCTAGCACAGATACGCAGTATTTT. This codes for CASSGGTASTDTQYF.